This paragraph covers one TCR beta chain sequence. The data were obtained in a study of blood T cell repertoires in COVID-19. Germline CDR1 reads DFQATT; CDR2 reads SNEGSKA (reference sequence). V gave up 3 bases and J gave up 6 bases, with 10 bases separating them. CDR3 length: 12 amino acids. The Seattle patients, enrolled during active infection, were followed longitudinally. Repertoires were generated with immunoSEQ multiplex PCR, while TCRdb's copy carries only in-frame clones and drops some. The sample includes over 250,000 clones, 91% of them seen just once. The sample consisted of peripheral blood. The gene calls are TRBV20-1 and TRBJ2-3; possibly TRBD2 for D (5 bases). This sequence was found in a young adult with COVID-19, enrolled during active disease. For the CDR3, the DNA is TGCAGTGCTAGTGGGAGAGCGGATACGCAGTATTTT. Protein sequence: CSASGRADTQYF.